This TCR beta chain was sequenced during a study of Ad26.COV2.S vaccination and SARS-CoV-2 variants. The data were produced by immunoSEQ multiplex PCR, yet TCRdb's version contains in-frame clones alone and is incomplete. The data contain roughly 510,000 clones, 70% to 90% of them singletons. This sample's treatment: roughly 20 received Ad26.COV2.S at low or high dose, single or two shots; about 5 received placebo; per-sample allocation not given. Day 63 after the first vaccine or placebo injection was the time point for sampling. Donation was by an adult aged 18-55 years who was in Boston. Losses at the gene ends were 3 bases for V and 0 bases for J; bases not matched to a gene: 2. Germline values: CDR1 SGHTA, CDR2 FQGTGA. The CDR3 has 15 amino acids.

The sequencing used peripheral blood, collected in a trial of Ad26.COV2.S vaccine versus placebo. The V and J genes are TRBV7-3 and TRBJ2-1; 7 nucleotides match TRBD2. The source of this sequence is a person between 18 and 65 years old who received the Ad26.COV2.S COVID-19 vaccine or a placebo. CDR3 protein: CASSFRGSSYNEQFF. CDR3 nucleotide sequence: TGTGCCAGCAGCTTCCGCGGGAGCTCCTACAATGAGCAGTTCTTC.